This T cell receptor (beta chain) was profiled in a study of T-cell reconstitution after alpha-beta-depleted transplantation in children. Preparing the TCRbeta library involved the use of unique molecular identifiers. TCRdb re-derived calls from the PCR reads in MiXCR, one entry per CDR3 protein. This sample has around 340,000 distinct CDR3 sequences, with roughly 15% found just once. Trimming at V came to 6 bases and at J to 7 bases, leaving 11 bases not matched to a gene. CDR3 length: 15 amino acids. Germline CDR1 is KGHSH and CDR2 is LQKENI. This clonotype was sampled from a human donor who donated a stem cell graft to a child with Fanconi anemia. The chain recombines TRBV18 with TRBJ1-4; 7 bases agree with TRBD1. Sequenced here: PBMCs, sampled from the stem cell graft. The CDR3 is CASSRGQAEGEKLFF. CDR3 nucleotide sequence: TGTGCCAGCTCGCGCGGACAGGCTGAAGGTGAAAAACTGTTTTTT.